One sample yielded the 2 T cell receptor beta chains listed below, sequenced in a study of PD-1 blockade in classical Hodgkin lymphoma. The protocol was immunoSEQ multiplex PCR, while the TCRdb copy is restricted to in-frame clones and leaves out a portion. The sample includes 90,000 to 120,000 clones, 80% to 90% of them seen just once. With no exception, relapse followed autologous stem cell transplantation in all patients, and brentuximab vedotin exposure varied. This sample comprised peripheral blood mononuclear cells (PBMCs), obtained before the second cycle of nivolumab. These receptors all stem from a human donor with classical Hodgkin lymphoma.

This chain uses TRBV14 with TRBJ2-3; tentative D call: TRBD2 (6 bases). V was shortened by 5 bases and J by 2 bases, with 14 bases between the two germline ends. Germline-derived CDR1 and CDR2 are SGHDN and FVKESK. The CDR3 consists of 15 residues. For the CDR3, the DNA is TGTGCCAGCAGCGCAGGAGGGACCTTCACAGATACGCAGTATTTT. Translation gives CASSAGGTFTDTQYF.

This sequence joins TRBV7-2 and TRBJ1-4; TRBD1 is a possible D gene (5 bases). Trimming left V 1 base short and J 8 bases short, with 14 bases between. In germline, CDR1 is SGHTA, CDR2 FQGNSA. CDR3 length: 15 residues. The DNA of the CDR3 is TGTGCCAGCAGCTTAGGGGCAGGCCGGGGGGAAAAACTGTTTTTT. It yields the protein CASSLGAGRGEKLFF.